This is a list of T cell receptor beta chains from one sample in a study of T-cell memory formation after mild COVID-19. Via MiXCR, TCRdb re-called the 5' RACE reads, giving one row per CDR3 protein. The table has hundreds of thousands of distinct CDR3 sequences, approximately 15% seen once. Material: PBMCs or a T cell subset sorted from them (not recorded which). These receptors all stem from a man aged 18 to 29 who had mild COVID-19 (a few samples of this study predate the infection). Cell type and time point are not known. The CDR3 runs from the conserved cysteine through the conserved F or W. A D gene is named only where the DNA matches it firmly. Size is stated for part of the rows, as once, few or many counts, or as a class when the clone is expanded.

J	V	size	D	CDR3	DNA
TRBJ1-2	TRBV4-2	few	TRBD1	CASSQGTGRANYGYTF	TGTGCCAGCAGCCAAGGGACAGGAAGAGCTAACTATGGCTACACCTTC
TRBJ2-4	TRBV2	NA	TRBD1	CASRAGTGENIQYF	TGTGCCAGCAGGGCCGGGACAGGGGAAAACATTCAGTACTTC
TRBJ2-1	TRBV3-1	NA	TRBD1	CASSQTGVFGYNEQFF	TGTGCCAGCAGCCAAACAGGGGTATTCGGTTACAATGAGCAGTTCTTC
TRBJ2-3	TRBV25-1	NA	NA	CASSDETATTDTQYF	TGTGCCAGCAGTGATGAGACAGCCACCACAGATACGCAGTATTTT
TRBJ2-7	TRBV6-1	NA	TRBD2	CASTLLAVSSYEQYF	TGTGCCAGCACCCTACTAGCGGTGAGCTCCTACGAGCAGTACTTC
TRBJ1-4	TRBV5-1	NA	NA	CASSSKTAGWANEKLFF	TGCGCCAGCAGCTCAAAAACCGCAGGGTGGGCTAATGAAAAACTGTTTTTT
TRBJ2-5	TRBV20-1	NA	TRBD1	CSAFRTGQETQYF	TGCAGTGCCTTTCGGACAGGGCAAGAGACCCAGTACTTC
TRBJ2-7	TRBV20-1	NA	TRBD2	CSARETSGGLYSYEQYF	TGCAGTGCTAGAGAAACTAGCGGGGGCCTTTACTCCTACGAGCAGTACTTC
TRBJ2-1	TRBV6-2/TRBV6-3	few	TRBD2	CASSELPLSGGINEQFF	TGTGCCAGCAGCGAACTCCCTCTTAGCGGGGGGATCAATGAGCAGTTCTTC
TRBJ2-3	TRBV6-2/TRBV6-3	few	NA	CASSPRTSSTDTQYF	TGTGCCAGCAGTCCGAGGACATCTAGCACAGATACGCAGTATTTT
TRBJ1-1	TRBV5-1	NA	TRBD1	CASSSVGQGMNTEAFF	TGCGCCAGCAGCTCGGTGGGACAGGGAATGAACACTGAAGCTTTCTTT
TRBJ2-7	TRBV7-2	NA	NA	CASSRGDSYEQYF	TGTGCCAGCAGTAGGGGGGACAGTTACGAGCAGTACTTC
TRBJ1-4	TRBV6-6	few	NA	CASADRSTNEKLFF	TGTGCCAGCGCGGACAGATCAACTAATGAAAAACTGTTTTTT
TRBJ2-1	TRBV4-3	many	NA	CASSQETRQGGYNEQFF	TGCGCCAGCAGCCAAGAAACCCGGCAGGGTGGTTACAATGAGCAGTTCTTC
TRBJ2-1	TRBV9	NA	NA	CASSVGSAYNEQFF	TGTGCCAGCAGCGTAGGTAGTGCGTACAATGAGCAGTTCTTC
TRBJ2-3	TRBV10-1	NA	NA	CASSDHYEGTDTQYF	TGCGCCAGCAGTGACCATTACGAGGGCACAGATACGCAGTATTTT
TRBJ2-1	TRBV5-1	NA	NA	CASSLDPGLEQFF	TGCGCCAGCAGCTTGGATCCGGGCTTAGAGCAGTTCTTC
TRBJ1-6	TRBV2	many	NA	CASSGNSPLHF	TGTGCCAGCAGTGGTAATTCACCCCTCCACTTT
TRBJ1-1	TRBV7-9	NA	NA	CASSPLPAGTRGSTEAFF	TGTGCCAGCAGCCCCCTCCCGGCCGGGACTCGAGGGAGCACTGAAGCTTTCTTT
TRBJ2-2	TRBV5-1	NA	NA	CASSFQGSSGELFF	TGCGCCAGCAGCTTCCAGGGGTCTAGCGGGGAGCTGTTTTTT
TRBJ1-6	TRBV2	NA	TRBD1	CASSRQGDSPLHF	TGTGCCAGCAGTAGACAGGGCGACTCACCCCTCCACTTT
TRBJ1-6	TRBV12-3/TRBV12-4	few	NA	CASSPSTGNSPLHF	TGTGCCAGCAGTCCATCGACAGGCAATTCACCCCTCCACTTT
TRBJ2-2	TRBV6-6	few	NA	CASSYSRELFF	TGTGCCAGCAGTTACTCGAGGGAGCTGTTTTTT
TRBJ1-6	TRBV5-1	few	NA	CASSARTNSPLHF	TGCGCCAGCAGTGCTCGGACTAATTCACCCCTCCACTTT
TRBJ2-3	TRBV12-3/TRBV12-4	few	TRBD2	CASSPSGGALNTQYF	TGTGCCAGCAGCCCAAGCGGGGGGGCCTTAAATACGCAGTATTTT
TRBJ2-5	TRBV18	NA	TRBD1	CASSPGQGAGETQYF	TGTGCCAGCTCACCTGGACAGGGGGCGGGAGAGACCCAGTACTTC
TRBJ2-3	TRBV5-1	many	TRBD1	CASSLDTGVDTQYF	TGCGCCAGCAGCTTGGACACAGGGGTGGATACGCAGTATTTT
TRBJ2-3	TRBV4-1	many	TRBD2	CASSQSGNTALGDTQYF	TGCGCCAGCAGCCAGAGCGGGAACACGGCTTTAGGAGATACGCAGTATTTT
TRBJ2-3	TRBV25-1	many	NA	CASSPRLIMRADTQYF	TGTGCCAGCAGTCCCCGACTCATAATGCGGGCAGATACGCAGTATTTT
TRBJ2-5	TRBV12-3/TRBV12-4	many	TRBD2	CASRQSGAQETQYF	TGTGCCAGCAGGCAGAGCGGGGCACAAGAGACCCAGTACTTC
TRBJ1-6	TRBV7-9	many	NA	CASSLADSPLHF	TGTGCCAGCAGCTTAGCCGATTCACCCCTCCACTTT
TRBJ2-1	TRBV9	many	NA	CASSVAWIWDEQFF	TGTGCCAGCAGCGTAGCATGGATCTGGGATGAGCAGTTCTTC
TRBJ2-2	TRBV9	NA	NA	CASSGLDGELFF	TGTGCCAGCAGTGGGCTTGACGGGGAGCTGTTTTTT
TRBJ1-1	TRBV7-2	NA	TRBD1	CASSLERAGGLNTEAFF	TGTGCCAGCAGCTTAGAAAGGGCAGGGGGCCTGAACACTGAAGCTTTCTTT
TRBJ2-7	TRBV7-9	many	NA	CASSLYGYEQYF	TGTGCCAGCAGCTTATACGGCTACGAGCAGTACTTC
TRBJ1-2	TRBV3-1	few	NA	CASSQTANYGYTF	TGTGCCAGCAGCCAAACAGCTAACTATGGCTACACCTTC
TRBJ1-2	TRBV14	NA	NA	CASSFQGGGYGYTF	TGTGCCAGCAGCTTCCAGGGTGGCGGCTATGGCTACACCTTC
TRBJ2-1	TRBV27	NA	NA	CASSWSGSYNEQFF	TGTGCCAGCAGCTGGAGTGGATCCTACAATGAGCAGTTCTTC
TRBJ2-3	TRBV5-1	few	TRBD2	CASSLGGGGGTDTQYF	TGCGCCAGCAGCCTCGGTGGCGGGGGGGGCACAGATACGCAGTATTTT